Shown below are 3 T cell receptor beta chains from a single sample sequenced in a study of shared clonotypes between healthy human individuals. Libraries were prepared by immunoSEQ multiplex PCR; TCRdb keeps only in-frame clonotypes and omits some of them. This table holds 1.5 million to 2.5 million clones, about 95% found once. CD45RO-negative CD8 cells positively selected for CCR7 made up the naive population, which excluded terminally differentiated effector memory CD45RA+ cells. What was sequenced was naive CD8+ T cells sorted from blood. All receptors derive from a man aged 18 to 29 in good health.

The chain has TRBV7-9 and TRBJ2-3; 9 bases map to TRBD2. V lost 0 bases, J lost 2 bases, and 9 bases stayed unmatched. CDR3 length: 18 amino acids. In germline, CDR1 is SEHNR, CDR2 FQNEAQ (reference sequence). CDR3 nucleotide sequence: TGTGCCAGCAGCTTAGCGGCTCTAAGCGGGAGGTCCACAGATACGCAGTATTTT. Protein: CASSLAALSGRSTDTQYF.

The V gene is TRBV28, the J gene TRBJ2-3; 8 bases map to TRBD1. The V segment lost 1 base and the J segment 7 bases; nucleotides outside the gene matches: 7. This CDR3 comprises 15 residues. Germline-derived CDR1 and CDR2 are MDHEN and SYDVKM. CDR3 coding DNA: TGTGCCAGCAGTTTATCCCCAGGGGGCGGGAATACGCAGTATTTT. It is translated as CASSLSPGGGNTQYF.

V gene TRBV19 combines with J gene TRBJ2-2; TRBD2 might be the D (6 bases). Trimming removed 3 bases at V and 2 bases at J, with 16 bases between. This CDR3 region has 17 residues. CDR1 and CDR2 (germline): LNHDA, SQIVND (reference sequence). The CDR3 here is CASSIPRERLNTGELFF. CDR3 in DNA: TGTGCCAGTAGTATTCCCCGGGAGAGACTCAACACCGGGGAGCTGTTTTTT.